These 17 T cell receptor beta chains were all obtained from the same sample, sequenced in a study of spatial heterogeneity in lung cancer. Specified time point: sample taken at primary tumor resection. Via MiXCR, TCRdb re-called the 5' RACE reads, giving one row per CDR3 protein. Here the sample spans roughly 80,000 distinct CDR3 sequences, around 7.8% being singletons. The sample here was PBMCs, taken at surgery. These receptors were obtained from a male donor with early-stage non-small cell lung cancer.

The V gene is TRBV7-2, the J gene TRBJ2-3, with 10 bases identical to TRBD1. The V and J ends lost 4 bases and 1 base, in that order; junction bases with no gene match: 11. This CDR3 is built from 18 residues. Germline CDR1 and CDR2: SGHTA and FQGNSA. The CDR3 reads CASSSRQGASLGTDTQYF. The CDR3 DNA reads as TGTGCCAGCAGCTCCCGACAGGGGGCTTCTCTGGGCACAGATACGCAGTATTTT.

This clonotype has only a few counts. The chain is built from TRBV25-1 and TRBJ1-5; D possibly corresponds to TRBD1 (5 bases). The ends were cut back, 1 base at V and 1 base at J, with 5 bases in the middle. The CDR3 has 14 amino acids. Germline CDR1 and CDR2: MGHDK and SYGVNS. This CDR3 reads CASSEWGSNQPQHF. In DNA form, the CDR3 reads TGTGCCAGCAGTGAATGGGGGAGCAATCAGCCCCAGCATTTT.

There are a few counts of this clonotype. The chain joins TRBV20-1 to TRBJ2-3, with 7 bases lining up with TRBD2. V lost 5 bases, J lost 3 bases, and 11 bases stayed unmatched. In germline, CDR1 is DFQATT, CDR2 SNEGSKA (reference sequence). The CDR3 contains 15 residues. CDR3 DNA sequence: TGCAGTGCTTACAGGCGGGGCGGGAGTACAGATACGCAGTATTTT. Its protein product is CSAYRRGGSTDTQYF.

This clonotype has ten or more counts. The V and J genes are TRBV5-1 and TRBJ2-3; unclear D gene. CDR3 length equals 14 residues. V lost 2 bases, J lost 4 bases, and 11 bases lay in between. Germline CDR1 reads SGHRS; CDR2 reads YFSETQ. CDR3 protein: CASSFVPNPDTQYF. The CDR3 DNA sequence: TGCGCCAGCAGCTTCGTACCTAATCCAGATACGCAGTATTTT.

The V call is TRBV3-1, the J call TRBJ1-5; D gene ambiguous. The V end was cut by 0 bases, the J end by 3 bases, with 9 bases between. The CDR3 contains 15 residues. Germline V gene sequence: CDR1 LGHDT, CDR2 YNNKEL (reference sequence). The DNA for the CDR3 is TGTGCCAGCAGCCAAGATGCGGAGACCAATCAGCCCCAGCATTTT. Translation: CASSQDAETNQPQHF.

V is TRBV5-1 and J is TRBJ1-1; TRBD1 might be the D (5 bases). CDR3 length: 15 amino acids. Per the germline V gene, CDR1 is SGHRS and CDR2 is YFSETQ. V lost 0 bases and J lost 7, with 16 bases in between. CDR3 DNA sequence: TGCGCCAGCAGCTTGGACGGCAGGGAGGGAGGTGAAGCTTTCTTT. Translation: CASSLDGREGGEAFF.

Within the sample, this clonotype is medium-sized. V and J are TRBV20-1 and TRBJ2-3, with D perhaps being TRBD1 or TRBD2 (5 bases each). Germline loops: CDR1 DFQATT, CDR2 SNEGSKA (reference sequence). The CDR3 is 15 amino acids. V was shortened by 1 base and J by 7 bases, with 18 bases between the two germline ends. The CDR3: CSARGPRDGRNTQYF. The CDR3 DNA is TGCAGTGCTAGAGGGCCCCGGGACGGAAGAAATACGCAGTATTTT.

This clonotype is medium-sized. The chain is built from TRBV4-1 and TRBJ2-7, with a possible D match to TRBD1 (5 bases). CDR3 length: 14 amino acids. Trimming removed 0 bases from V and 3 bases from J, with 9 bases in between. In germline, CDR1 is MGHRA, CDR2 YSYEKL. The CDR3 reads CASSQESGYYEQYF. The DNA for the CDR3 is TGCGCCAGCAGCCAAGAATCAGGGTACTACGAGCAGTACTTC.

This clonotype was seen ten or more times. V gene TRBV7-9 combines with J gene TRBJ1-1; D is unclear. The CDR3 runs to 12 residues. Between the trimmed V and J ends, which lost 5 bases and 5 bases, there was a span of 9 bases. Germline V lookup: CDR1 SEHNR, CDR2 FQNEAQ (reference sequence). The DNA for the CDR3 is TGTGCCAGCAGCCAGGTTGGGACTGAAGCTTTCTTT. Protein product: CASSQVGTEAFF.

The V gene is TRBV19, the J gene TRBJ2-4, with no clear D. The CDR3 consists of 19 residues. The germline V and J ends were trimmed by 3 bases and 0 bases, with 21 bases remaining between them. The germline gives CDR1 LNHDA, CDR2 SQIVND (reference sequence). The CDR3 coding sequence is TGTGCCAGTAGTATTTCGGTCCTCACCCTAAATCTAGCCAAAAACATTCAGTACTTC. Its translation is CASSISVLTLNLAKNIQYF.

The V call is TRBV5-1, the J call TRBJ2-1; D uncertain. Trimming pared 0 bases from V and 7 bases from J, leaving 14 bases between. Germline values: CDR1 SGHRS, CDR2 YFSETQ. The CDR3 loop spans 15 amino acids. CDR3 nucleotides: TGCGCCAGCAGCTTGGGCCTAAGGTTGTTGAATGAGCAGTTCTTC. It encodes CASSLGLRLLNEQFF. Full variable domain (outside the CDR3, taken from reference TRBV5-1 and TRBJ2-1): KAGVTQTPRYLIKTRGQQVTLSCSPISGHRSVSWYQQTPGQGLQFLFEYFSETQRNKGNFPGRFSGRQFSNSRSEMNVSTLELGDSALYLCASSLGLRLLNEQFFGPGTRLTVL.

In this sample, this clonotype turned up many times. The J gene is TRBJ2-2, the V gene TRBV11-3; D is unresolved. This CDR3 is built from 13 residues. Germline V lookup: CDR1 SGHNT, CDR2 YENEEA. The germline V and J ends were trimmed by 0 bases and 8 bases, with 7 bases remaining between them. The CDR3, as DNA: TGTGCCAGCAGCTTAGACTACCCGGGGGAGCTGTTTTTT. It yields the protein CASSLDYPGELFF.

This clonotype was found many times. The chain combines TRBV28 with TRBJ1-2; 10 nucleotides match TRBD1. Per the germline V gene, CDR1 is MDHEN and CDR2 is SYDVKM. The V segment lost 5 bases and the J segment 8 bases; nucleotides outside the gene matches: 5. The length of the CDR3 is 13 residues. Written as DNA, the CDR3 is TGTGCCAGCAGTGAGACAGGGGGCAAGGGCTACACCTTC. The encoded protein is CASSETGGKGYTF.

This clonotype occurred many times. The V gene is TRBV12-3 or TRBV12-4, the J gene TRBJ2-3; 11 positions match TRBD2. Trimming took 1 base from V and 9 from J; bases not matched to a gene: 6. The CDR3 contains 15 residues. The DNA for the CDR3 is TGTGCCAGCAGTTTAGTTCTAGCGGGAGGTCGGACGCAGTATTTT. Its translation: CASSLVLAGGRTQYF.

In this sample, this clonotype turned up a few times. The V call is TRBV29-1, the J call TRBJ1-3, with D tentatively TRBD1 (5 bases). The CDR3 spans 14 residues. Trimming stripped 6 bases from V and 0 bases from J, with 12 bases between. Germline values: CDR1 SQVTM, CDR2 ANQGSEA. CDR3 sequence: CSVGGGNSGNTIYF. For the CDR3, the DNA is TGCAGCGTGGGGGGAGGGAACTCTGGAAACACCATATATTTT.

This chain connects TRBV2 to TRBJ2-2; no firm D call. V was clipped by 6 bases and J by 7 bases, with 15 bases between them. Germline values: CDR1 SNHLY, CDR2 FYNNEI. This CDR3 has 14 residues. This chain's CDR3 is CASRTDGGVGELFF. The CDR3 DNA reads TGTGCCAGCAGAACGGACGGTGGGGTCGGGGAGCTGTTTTTT. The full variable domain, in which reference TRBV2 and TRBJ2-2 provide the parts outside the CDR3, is EPEVTQTPSHQVTQMGQEVILRCVPISNHLYFYWYRQILGQKVEFLVSFYNNEISEKSEIFDDQFSVERPDGSNFTLKIRSTKLEDSAMYFCASRTDGGVGELFFGEGSRLTVL.

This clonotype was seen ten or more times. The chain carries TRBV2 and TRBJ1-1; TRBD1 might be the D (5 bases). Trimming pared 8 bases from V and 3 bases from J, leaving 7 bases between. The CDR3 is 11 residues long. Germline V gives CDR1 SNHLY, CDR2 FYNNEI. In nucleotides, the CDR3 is TGTGCCAGCGGGGCGCACACTGAAGCTTTCTTT. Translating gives CASGAHTEAFF.